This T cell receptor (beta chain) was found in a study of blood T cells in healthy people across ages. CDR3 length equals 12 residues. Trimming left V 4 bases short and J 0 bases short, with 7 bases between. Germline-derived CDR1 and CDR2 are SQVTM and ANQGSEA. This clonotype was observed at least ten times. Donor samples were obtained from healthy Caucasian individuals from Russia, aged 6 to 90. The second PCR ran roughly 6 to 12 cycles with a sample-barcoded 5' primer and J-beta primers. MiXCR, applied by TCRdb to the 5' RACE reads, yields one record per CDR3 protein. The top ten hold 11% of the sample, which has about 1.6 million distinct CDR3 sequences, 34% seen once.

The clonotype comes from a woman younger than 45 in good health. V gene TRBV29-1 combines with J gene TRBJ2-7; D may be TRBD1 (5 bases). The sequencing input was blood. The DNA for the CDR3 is TGCAGCGTTGTGACAGACTCCTACGAGCAGTACTTC. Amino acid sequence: CSVVTDSYEQYF.